Listed below are T cell receptor beta chains from one sample, sequenced in a study of CD8 T cells in Susac syndrome. TCRdb recomputed calls from the immunoSEQ multiplex PCR reads with MiXCR, one row per CDR3 protein. The sample lists approximately 150,000 distinct CDR3 sequences; 94% were seen once. Sequences were obtained from CD4+ T cells from PBMCs. These TCRs come from a human donor in good health. CDR3s include the opening cysteine and the closing phenylalanine or tryptophan. The D gene is left open where the match is weak. Clone size is stated in some rows and not others, as once, few, many or a class when expanded.

D gene: TRBD2; clone size: -; V gene: TRBV7-8; J gene: TRBJ2-5; CDR3 protein: CASSPSGLAVYQETQYF; CDR3 DNA: TGTGCCAGCAGCCCGTCGGGACTAGCGGTCTACCAAGAGACCCAGTACTTC
D gene: -; clone size: -; V gene: TRBV4-1; J gene: TRBJ2-1; CDR3 protein: CASSRVVRDRVYNEQFF; CDR3 DNA: TGCGCCAGCAGCCGTGTCGTGCGGGACAGAGTTTACAATGAGCAGTTCTTC
D gene: TRBD1; clone size: -; V gene: TRBV29-1; J gene: TRBJ1-2; CDR3 protein: CSVSGGPNYGYTF; CDR3 DNA: TGCAGCGTTTCAGGGGGCCCTAACTATGGCTACACCTTC
D gene: -; clone size: -; V gene: TRBV10-3; J gene: TRBJ2-5; CDR3 protein: CAIAWQERETQYF; CDR3 DNA: TGTGCCATCGCCTGGCAGGAACGCGAGACCCAGTACTTC
D gene: TRBD2; clone size: -; V gene: TRBV20-1; J gene: TRBJ2-1; CDR3 protein: CSAKPTSGWDEQFF; CDR3 DNA: TGCAGTGCCAAACCGACTAGCGGGTGGGATGAGCAGTTCTTC
D gene: TRBD1; clone size: few; V gene: TRBV30; J gene: TRBJ2-7; CDR3 protein: CAWSPGDRGNTYEQYF; CDR3 DNA: TGTGCCTGGAGTCCGGGCGACAGGGGGAACACCTACGAGCAGTACTTC
D gene: -; clone size: -; V gene: TRBV20-1; J gene: TRBJ1-1; CDR3 protein: CSAKRTVGGVLEAFF; CDR3 DNA: TGCAGTGCAAAGCGGACAGTTGGTGGGGTACTTGAAGCTTTCTTT
D gene: -; clone size: -; V gene: TRBV20-1; J gene: TRBJ1-4; CDR3 protein: CSARSGSREKLFF; CDR3 DNA: TGCAGTGCTAGAAGTGGGTCAAGGGAAAAACTGTTTTTT
D gene: -; clone size: -; V gene: TRBV3-1; J gene: TRBJ1-2; CDR3 protein: CASSQEGGRPNYGYTF; CDR3 DNA: TGTGCCAGCAGCCAAGAGGGGGGACGCCCTAACTATGGCTACACCTTC
D gene: -; clone size: -; V gene: TRBV19; J gene: TRBJ2-1; CDR3 protein: CASSMGPQHEQFF; CDR3 DNA: TGTGCCAGTAGTATGGGACCTCAACATGAGCAGTTCTTC
D gene: -; clone size: -; V gene: TRBV5-4; J gene: TRBJ1-2; CDR3 protein: CASSLEQGWGQDGYTF; CDR3 DNA: TGTGCCAGCAGCTTGGAACAGGGATGGGGTCAAGATGGCTACACCTTC
D gene: TRBD1; clone size: -; V gene: TRBV5-6; J gene: TRBJ2-2; CDR3 protein: CASSTGTGDTGELFF; CDR3 DNA: TGTGCCAGCAGCACAGGGACAGGAGACACCGGGGAGCTGTTTTTT
D gene: TRBD1; clone size: once; V gene: TRBV2; J gene: TRBJ1-5; CDR3 protein: CASGGQGQQPQHF; CDR3 DNA: TGTGCCAGCGGGGGACAGGGACAACAGCCCCAGCATTTT
D gene: -; clone size: -; V gene: TRBV19; J gene: TRBJ1-5; CDR3 protein: CASSIASGQPQHF; CDR3 DNA: TGTGCCAGTAGTATCGCCTCGGGCCAGCCCCAGCATTTT
D gene: -; clone size: few; V gene: TRBV9; J gene: TRBJ1-1; CDR3 protein: CASSEGGRRNTEAFF; CDR3 DNA: TGTGCCAGCAGCGAGGGCGGCAGGAGGAACACTGAAGCTTTCTTT
D gene: -; clone size: -; V gene: TRBV2; J gene: TRBJ2-2; CDR3 protein: CASSGLASTGELFF; CDR3 DNA: TGTGCCAGCAGTGGTCTAGCATCGACCGGGGAGCTGTTTTTT
D gene: -; clone size: -; V gene: TRBV7-2; J gene: TRBJ2-7; CDR3 protein: CASSLVPTEQYF; CDR3 DNA: TGTGCCAGCAGCTTAGTTCCCACCGAGCAGTACTTC
D gene: -; clone size: once; V gene: TRBV4-1; J gene: TRBJ2-3; CDR3 protein: CASSQVGGLAGTQYF; CDR3 DNA: TGCGCCAGCAGCCAAGTGGGGGGGCTAGCCGGTACGCAGTATTTT
D gene: -; clone size: -; V gene: TRBV12-3/TRBV12-4; J gene: TRBJ1-5; CDR3 protein: CASSRGAASNQPQHF; CDR3 DNA: TGTGCCAGCAGTAGAGGGGCGGCAAGCAATCAGCCCCAGCATTTT
D gene: -; clone size: -; V gene: TRBV27; J gene: TRBJ2-7; CDR3 protein: CASSGLPEYEQYF; CDR3 DNA: TGTGCCAGCAGCGGACTCCCCGAATACGAGCAGTACTTC
D gene: -; clone size: -; V gene: TRBV29-1; J gene: TRBJ2-1; CDR3 protein: CSVPGSGTGHNEQFF; CDR3 DNA: TGCAGCGTCCCTGGGTCCGGGACTGGACACAATGAGCAGTTCTTC
D gene: -; clone size: -; V gene: TRBV18; J gene: TRBJ2-5; CDR3 protein: CASSRQTGRYETQYF; CDR3 DNA: TGTGCCAGCTCACGACAGACAGGCCGTTATGAGACCCAGTACTTC
D gene: TRBD2; clone size: -; V gene: TRBV5-1; J gene: TRBJ2-5; CDR3 protein: CASSLARLAGETQYF; CDR3 DNA: TGCGCCAGCAGCTTGGCACGACTAGCGGGAGAGACCCAGTACTTC
D gene: TRBD1; clone size: -; V gene: TRBV24-1; J gene: TRBJ1-2; CDR3 protein: CATSGPGTAYGYTF; CDR3 DNA: TGTGCCACCAGTGGTCCCGGGACAGCCTATGGCTACACCTTC
D gene: -; clone size: -; V gene: TRBV7-2; J gene: TRBJ1-3; CDR3 protein: CASSPGTFSGNTIYF; CDR3 DNA: TGTGCCAGCAGCCCAGGGACTTTCTCTGGAAACACCATATATTTT
D gene: -; clone size: -; V gene: TRBV5-1; J gene: TRBJ1-1; CDR3 protein: CASSFSALQRNTEAFF; CDR3 DNA: TGCGCCAGCAGCTTTTCGGCTCTTCAACGGAACACTGAAGCTTTCTTT
D gene: -; clone size: once; V gene: TRBV20-1; J gene: TRBJ2-5; CDR3 protein: CSASFLARYQETQYF; CDR3 DNA: TGCAGTGCTAGTTTTTTGGCCAGATACCAAGAGACCCAGTACTTC
D gene: -; clone size: -; V gene: TRBV7-2; J gene: TRBJ2-3; CDR3 protein: CASSLGVLGDTQYF; CDR3 DNA: TGTGCCAGCAGCTTAGGGGTGCTCGGCGATACGCAGTATTTT